This is a list of T cell receptor beta chains from one sample in a study of blood T cell repertoires in COVID-19. The protocol was immunoSEQ multiplex PCR, while the TCRdb copy is restricted to in-frame clones and leaves out a portion. The sample holds 110,000 to 150,000 clones, more than 75% seen once. Sequenced material: peripheral blood. The receptors derive from a man aged 55 to 69 with acute or convalescent COVID-19. Each CDR3 is given with its conserved first and last residue. D genes are given only for firm matches.

J: TRBJ1-5; V: TRBV6-5; D: NA; DNA: TGTGCCAGCAGAGGCAGGGTTGACAATCAGCCCCAGCATTTT; CDR3: CASRGRVDNQPQHF
J: TRBJ2-3; V: TRBV5-1; D: TRBD1; DNA: TGCGCCAGCAGCTTAGGGACAGGGGCTCAGTATTTT; CDR3: CASSLGTGAQYF
J: TRBJ2-5; V: TRBV2; D: NA; DNA: TGTGCCAGCAGTCCCCTACTAAGACGGGGAGAGACCCAGTACTTC; CDR3: CASSPLLRRGETQYF
J: TRBJ1-1; V: TRBV7-3; D: NA; DNA: TGTGCCAGCAGCCCAAGTCTAAACACTGAAGCTTTCTTT; CDR3: CASSPSLNTEAFF
J: TRBJ2-7; V: TRBV28; D: TRBD1; DNA: TGTGCCAGCAGCACATGGGACAGGGGAAGCTACGAGCAGTACTTC; CDR3: CASSTWDRGSYEQYF
J: TRBJ1-1; V: TRBV6-5; D: NA; DNA: TGTGCCAGCAGTTACTCGACAATAGGGGGGAACACTGAAGCTTTCTTT; CDR3: CASSYSTIGGNTEAFF
J: TRBJ1-2; V: TRBV3-1/TRBV3-2; D: NA; DNA: TGTGCCAGCAGCCAAGGTGGAGGGTATGGCTACACCTTC; CDR3: CASSQGGGYGYTF
J: TRBJ1-4; V: TRBV27; D: TRBD1; DNA: TGTGCCAGCAGTTTGGGACAGTCCGGCGAAAAACTGTTTTTT; CDR3: CASSLGQSGEKLFF
J: TRBJ1-1; V: TRBV6-5; D: NA; DNA: TGTGCCAGCATCGGTTGGACTGAAGCTTTCTTT; CDR3: CASIGWTEAFF
J: TRBJ1-1; V: TRBV30; D: NA; DNA: TGTGCCTGGAGTCATACAGGGAACACTGAAGCTTTCTTT; CDR3: CAWSHTGNTEAFF
J: TRBJ2-5; V: TRBV11-2; D: TRBD1; DNA: TGTGCCAGCAGCTTAGGTTTGGACAGGGCCAGGGAGACCCAGTACTTC; CDR3: CASSLGLDRARETQYF
J: TRBJ2-5; V: TRBV19; D: TRBD2; DNA: TGTGCCAGTAGTGCAGGGCTAGCGGAAGAGACCCAGTACTTC; CDR3: CASSAGLAEETQYF
J: TRBJ2-1; V: TRBV23-1; D: TRBD2; DNA: TGCGCCAGCAGTCAAATCGGGACTAGCGGGCTGTTCCTTAACCGGAGCAATGAGCAGTTCTTC; CDR3: CASSQIGTSGLFLNRSNEQFF
J: TRBJ2-7; V: TRBV27; D: TRBD2; DNA: TGTGCCAGCAGGCGACTCGGGGAGGGCTACGAGCAGTACTTC; CDR3: CASRRLGEGYEQYF
J: TRBJ2-1; V: TRBV5-1; D: NA; DNA: TGCGCCAGCAGCTTCCGGACAGGAGGGTTATACAATGAGCAGTTCTTC; CDR3: CASSFRTGGLYNEQFF
J: TRBJ2-5; V: TRBV21-1; D: NA; DNA: TGTGCCAGCACCCTCCCAGGGGGAGAAGAGACCCAGTACTTC; CDR3: CASTLPGGEETQYF
J: TRBJ2-7; V: TRBV27; D: NA; DNA: TGTGCCAGCAGTTTATCACCCCTCCTGGGGGGAGGCCACGAGCAGTACTTC; CDR3: CASSLSPLLGGGHEQYF
J: TRBJ2-5; V: TRBV13; D: NA; DNA: TGTGCCAGCAGCTTAAAGGAGGCTAACCAAGAGACCCAGTACTTC; CDR3: CASSLKEANQETQYF